The present T cell receptor (delta chain) was sequenced within a study of gamma-delta T cells after stem cell transplantation. In its sample, this clone was seen a few times. V was cut by 4 bases and J by 1 base, with 7 bases left in between. Germline values: CDR1 TSWWSYY, CDR2 QGS. The CDR3 extends over 13 amino acids. TCRdb processed the RT-PCR reads again with the CATT caller. The sample records roughly 12,000 delta-chain clones, 30% to 40% being singletons. The sequence was obtained from a human donor. It is not recorded whose cells these are; they may come from a transplant donor. The chain employs TRDV1 and TRDJ1, with D hard to call. Sequences were obtained from gamma-delta T cells. CDR3 region: CALGVFSTDKLIF. The CDR3 coding sequence is TGTGCTCTTGGGGTATTCAGCACCGATAAACTCATCTTT.